The present T cell receptor beta chain was sequenced within a study of OX40 agonist ivuxolimab in advanced cancers. TCRdb keeps only in-frame clones here, not all; method: immunoSEQ multiplex PCR. This repertoire shows under 85,000 clones, 84% found once; its top ten account for about 8%. Autoimmune disease history or systemic immunosuppression barred patients. A word on this clone: The antigen is unknown.

General study results and limits: More expanded clones were found, on average, in CD8+ than in CD4+ T cells.

Between the trimmed V and J ends, which lost 2 bases and 10 bases, there was a span of 14 bases. The CDR3 is 13 amino acids. Looked up from germline, CDR1 is SNHLY and CDR2 is FYNNEI. This chain connects TRBV2 to TRBJ1-2; perhaps TRBD1 as D (5 bases). The source material was CD4+ or CD8+ T cells sorted from blood, sampled in a trial of the OX40 agonist ivuxolimab. The sequence was collected from an adult with an advanced solid tumor such as melanoma, head and neck, liver or kidney cancer. The CDR3 sequence is CASSEWQGLDYTF. The CDR3 DNA reads TGTGCCAGCAGTGAATGGCAGGGTTTAGACTACACCTTC.